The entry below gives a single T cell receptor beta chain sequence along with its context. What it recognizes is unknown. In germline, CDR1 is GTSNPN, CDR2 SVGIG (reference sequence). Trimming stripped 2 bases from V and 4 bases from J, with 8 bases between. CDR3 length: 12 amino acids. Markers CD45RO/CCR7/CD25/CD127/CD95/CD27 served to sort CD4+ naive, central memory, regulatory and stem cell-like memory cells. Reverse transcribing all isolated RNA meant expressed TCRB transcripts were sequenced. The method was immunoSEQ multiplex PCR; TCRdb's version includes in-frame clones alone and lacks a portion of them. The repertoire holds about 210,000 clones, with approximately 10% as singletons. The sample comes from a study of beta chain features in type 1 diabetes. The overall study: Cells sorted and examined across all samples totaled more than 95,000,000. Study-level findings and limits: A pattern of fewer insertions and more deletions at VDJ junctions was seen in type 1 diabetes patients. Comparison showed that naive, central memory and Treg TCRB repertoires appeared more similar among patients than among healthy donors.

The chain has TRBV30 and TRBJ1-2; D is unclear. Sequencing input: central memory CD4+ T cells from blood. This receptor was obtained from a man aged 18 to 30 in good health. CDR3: CAWSTGFYGYTF. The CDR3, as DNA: TGTGCCTGGAGTACGGGGTTCTATGGCTACACCTTC.